Listed below are T cell receptor beta chains from one sample, sequenced in a study of cytomegalovirus exposure and HLA in healthy donors. The repertoire was sequenced with immunoSEQ multiplex PCR; TCRdb's copy has only in-frame clones and lacks some. The table records more than 95,000 clones, 15% to 20% of them present only once. The sequencing sample was made of PBMCs. The receptors originated from a female donor in good health and CMV-seropositive. The CDR3 runs from the conserved cysteine through the conserved F or W. Where a row states a size, it is once, few, many or the class of an expanded clone; other rows omit it.

j_gene	len	v_gene	abundance	CDR3aa
TRBJ2-1	11	TRBV5-6	.	CASGRYNEQFF
TRBJ2-3	15	TRBV11-2	.	CASSELGGSTDTQYF
TRBJ1-2	12	TRBV19	.	CASSIGDMGYTF
TRBJ2-1	16	TRBV5-6	.	CASSSYEAVSYNEQFF
TRBJ1-1	13	TRBV30	few	CAWSVLGDTEAFF
TRBJ1-2	14	TRBV7-3	.	CASSSARGDYGYTF
TRBJ1-2	13	TRBV28	.	CASRTTGSYGYTF
TRBJ1-1	16	TRBV4-3	.	CASSRDFGAFGGEAFF
TRBJ2-3	20	TRBV18	.	CASSPFLQGAAGLSTDTQYF
TRBJ2-5	15	TRBV28	few	CASSFPGRGGETQYF
TRBJ1-1	17	TRBV19	once	CASRSRTGFRRDTEAFF
TRBJ1-6	14	TRBV6-1	.	CASSELRNNSPLHF
TRBJ2-7	17	TRBV10-3	.	CAISESGTGVLGDEQYF
TRBJ1-4	16	TRBV5-6	.	CASSLERDRGNEKLFF
TRBJ1-5	12	TRBV6-6	.	CATDRGNQPQHF
TRBJ1-6	13	TRBV2	few	CASSAGEDSPLHF
TRBJ2-7	13	TRBV5-4	.	CASSADRGYEQYF
TRBJ1-5	14	TRBV6-1	.	CASAPWVRDQPQHF
TRBJ1-5	15	TRBV19	many	CASSQGQHSNQPQHF
TRBJ2-7	14	TRBV21-1	.	CASKGRGHSYEQYF
TRBJ2-5	16	TRBV5-1	few	CASSPGLANLQETQYF
TRBJ2-5	13	TRBV30	.	CAWDRGSQETQYF
TRBJ2-7	14	TRBV6-5	few	CASSPAGNPYEQYF
TRBJ1-6	13	TRBV7-9	.	CASSLEEGSPLHF
TRBJ1-2	14	TRBV10-2	few	CASNEAGQVVGYTF
TRBJ1-5	13	TRBV19	.	CASRPTMNQPQHF
TRBJ1-6	14	TRBV18	.	CASSPDRNNSPLHF
TRBJ2-3	15	TRBV6-5	.	CASSPDYTNTDTQYF
TRBJ2-5	19	TRBV4-3	few	CASSQERAGGRFNRETQYF
TRBJ2-7	16	TRBV27	.	CASRAQGPGNPYEQYF
TRBJ2-7	15	TRBV5-1	.	CASSLDGTYSYEQYF
TRBJ2-2	15	TRBV15	.	CATSREGPFTGELFF
TRBJ2-7	13	TRBV7-9	.	CASSLESSGSQYF
TRBJ1-4	13	TRBV11-2	.	CASSSHRAEKLFF
TRBJ2-3	19	TRBV27	.	CASSRGSRLAGASTDTQYF
TRBJ2-1	14	TRBV6-1	few	CASRRPGLRVEQFF
TRBJ2-5	15	TRBV2	.	CASSDRSLGEETQYF
TRBJ1-5	14	TRBV5-1	.	CASRSEGHNQPQHF
TRBJ1-2	14	TRBV28	few	CASSFRGRDYGYTF
TRBJ2-1	16	TRBV25-1	.	CASSELASPSYNEQFF
TRBJ2-5	12	TRBV29-1	.	CSVAGSQETQYF
TRBJ2-3	14	TRBV10-2	.	CASSFRSSTDTQYF
TRBJ2-5	14	TRBV5-1	few	CASSRVGLRETQYF
TRBJ2-7	14	TRBV10-3	few	CAISDLGQYYEQYF
TRBJ1-6	13	TRBV6-1	.	CASSPHYNSPLHF
TRBJ1-1	14	TRBV27	few	CASSFDRVNTEAFF